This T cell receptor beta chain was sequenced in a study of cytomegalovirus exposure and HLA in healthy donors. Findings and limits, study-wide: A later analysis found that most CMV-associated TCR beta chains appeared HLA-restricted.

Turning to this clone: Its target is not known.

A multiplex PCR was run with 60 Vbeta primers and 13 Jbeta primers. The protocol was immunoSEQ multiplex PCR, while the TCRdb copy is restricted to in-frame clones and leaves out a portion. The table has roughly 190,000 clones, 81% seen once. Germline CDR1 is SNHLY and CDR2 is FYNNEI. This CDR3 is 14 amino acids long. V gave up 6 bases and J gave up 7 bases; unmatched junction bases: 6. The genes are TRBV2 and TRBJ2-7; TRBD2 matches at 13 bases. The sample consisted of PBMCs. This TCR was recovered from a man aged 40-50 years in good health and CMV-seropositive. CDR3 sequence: CASRLAGGRTEQYF. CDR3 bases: TGTGCCAGCAGACTAGCGGGAGGGCGAACGGAGCAGTACTTC.